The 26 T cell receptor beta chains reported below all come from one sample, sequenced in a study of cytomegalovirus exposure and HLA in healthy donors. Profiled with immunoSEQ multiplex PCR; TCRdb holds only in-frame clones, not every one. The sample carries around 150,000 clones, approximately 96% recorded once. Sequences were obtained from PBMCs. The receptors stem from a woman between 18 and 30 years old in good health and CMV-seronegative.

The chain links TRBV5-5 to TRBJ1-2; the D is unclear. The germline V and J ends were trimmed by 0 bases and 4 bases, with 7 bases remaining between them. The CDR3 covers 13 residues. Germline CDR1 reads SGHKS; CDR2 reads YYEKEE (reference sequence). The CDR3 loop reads CASSLGSGYGYTF. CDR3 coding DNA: TGTGCCAGCAGCTTGGGCAGTGGCTATGGCTACACCTTC.

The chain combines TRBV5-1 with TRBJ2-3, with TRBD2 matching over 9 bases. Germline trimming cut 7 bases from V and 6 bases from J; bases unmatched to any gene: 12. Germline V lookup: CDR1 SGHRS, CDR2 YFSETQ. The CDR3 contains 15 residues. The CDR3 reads CASGLSGGPGDTQYF. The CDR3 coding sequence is TGCGCCAGCGGGCTGAGCGGGGGGCCCGGTGATACGCAGTATTTT.

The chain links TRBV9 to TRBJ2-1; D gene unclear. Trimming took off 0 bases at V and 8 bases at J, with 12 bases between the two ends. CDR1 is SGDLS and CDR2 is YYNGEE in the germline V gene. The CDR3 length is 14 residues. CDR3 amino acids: CASSVEEVLDEQFF. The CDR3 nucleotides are TGTGCCAGCAGCGTAGAAGAGGTGCTTGATGAGCAGTTCTTC.

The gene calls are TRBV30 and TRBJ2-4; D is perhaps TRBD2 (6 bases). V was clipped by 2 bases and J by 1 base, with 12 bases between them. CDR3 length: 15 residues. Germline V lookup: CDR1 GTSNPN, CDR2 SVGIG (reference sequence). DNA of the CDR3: TGTGCCTGGAGTAGGGACTTCGGGGCCAAAAACATTCAGTACTTC. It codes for CAWSRDFGAKNIQYF.

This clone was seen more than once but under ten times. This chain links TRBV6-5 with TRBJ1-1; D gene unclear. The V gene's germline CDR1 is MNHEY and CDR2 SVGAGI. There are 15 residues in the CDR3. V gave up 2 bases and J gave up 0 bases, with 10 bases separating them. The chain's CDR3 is CASSYVEPMNTEAFF. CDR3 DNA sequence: TGTGCCAGCAGTTACGTGGAGCCCATGAACACTGAAGCTTTCTTT.

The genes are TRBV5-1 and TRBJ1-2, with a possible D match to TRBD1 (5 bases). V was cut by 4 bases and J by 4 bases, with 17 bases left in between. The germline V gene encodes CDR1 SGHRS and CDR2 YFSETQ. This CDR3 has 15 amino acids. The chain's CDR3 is CASSEPQGPTYGYTF. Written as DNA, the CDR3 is TGCGCCAGCAGCGAGCCCCAGGGCCCCACCTATGGCTACACCTTC.

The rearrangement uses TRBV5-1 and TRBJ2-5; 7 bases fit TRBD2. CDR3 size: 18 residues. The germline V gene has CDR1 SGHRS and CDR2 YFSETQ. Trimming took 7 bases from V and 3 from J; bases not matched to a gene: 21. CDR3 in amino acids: CASRTILATGGKEETQYF. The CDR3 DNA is TGCGCCAGCCGAACGATACTAGCGACCGGGGGGAAAGAAGAGACCCAGTACTTC.

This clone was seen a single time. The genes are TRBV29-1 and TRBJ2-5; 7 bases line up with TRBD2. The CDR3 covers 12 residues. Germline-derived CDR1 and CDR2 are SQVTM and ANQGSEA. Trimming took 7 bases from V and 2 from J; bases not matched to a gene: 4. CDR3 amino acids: CSAGRPQETQYF. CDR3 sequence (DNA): TGCAGCGCCGGGAGGCCACAAGAGACCCAGTACTTC.

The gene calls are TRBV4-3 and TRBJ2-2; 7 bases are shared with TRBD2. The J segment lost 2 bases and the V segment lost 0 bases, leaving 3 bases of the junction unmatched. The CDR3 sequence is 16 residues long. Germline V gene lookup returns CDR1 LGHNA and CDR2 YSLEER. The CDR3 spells CASSQDSGANTGELFF. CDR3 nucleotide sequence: TGCGCCAGCAGCCAAGACAGCGGGGCCAACACCGGGGAGCTGTTTTTT.

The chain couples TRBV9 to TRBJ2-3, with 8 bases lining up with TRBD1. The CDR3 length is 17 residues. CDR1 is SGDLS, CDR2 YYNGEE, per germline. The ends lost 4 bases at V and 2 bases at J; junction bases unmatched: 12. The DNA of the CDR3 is TGTGCCAGCAGCACCCGGACAGGGAAGGCAACCACAGATACGCAGTATTTT. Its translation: CASSTRTGKATTDTQYF.

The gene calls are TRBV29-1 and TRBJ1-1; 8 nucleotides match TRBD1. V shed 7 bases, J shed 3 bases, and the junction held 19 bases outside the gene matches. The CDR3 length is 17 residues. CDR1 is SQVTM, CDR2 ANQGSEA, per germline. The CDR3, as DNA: TGCAGCGGGTGGGCAGGGGGCCTTTTTTCGGAAGACACTGAAGCTTTCTTT. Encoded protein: CSGWAGGLFSEDTEAFF.

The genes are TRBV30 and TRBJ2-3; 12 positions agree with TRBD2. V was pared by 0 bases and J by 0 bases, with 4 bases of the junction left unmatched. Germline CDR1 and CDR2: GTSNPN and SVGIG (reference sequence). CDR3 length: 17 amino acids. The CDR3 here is CAWSVPGLAGSTDTQYF. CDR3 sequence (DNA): TGTGCCTGGAGTGTCCCTGGACTAGCGGGGAGCACAGATACGCAGTATTTT.

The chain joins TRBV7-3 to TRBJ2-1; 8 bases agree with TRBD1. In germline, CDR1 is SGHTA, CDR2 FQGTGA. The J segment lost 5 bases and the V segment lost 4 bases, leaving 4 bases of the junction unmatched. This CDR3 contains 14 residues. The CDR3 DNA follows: TGTGCCAGCAGCTATCGGACAGGGAACAATGAGCAGTTCTTC. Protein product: CASSYRTGNNEQFF.

The CDR3 DNA reads TGTGCCAGCAGCTTAGGCCCTACTAGCGGGGGGGACAATGAGCAGTTCTTC. Translating gives CASSLGPTSGGDNEQFF. The chain carries TRBV7-8 and TRBJ2-1; 13 nucleotides agree with TRBD2. The germline CDR1 and CDR2 sequences are SGHVS and FQNEAQ. This CDR3 is 17 amino acids long. The V segment lost 1 base and the J segment 5 bases; nucleotides outside the gene matches: 5.

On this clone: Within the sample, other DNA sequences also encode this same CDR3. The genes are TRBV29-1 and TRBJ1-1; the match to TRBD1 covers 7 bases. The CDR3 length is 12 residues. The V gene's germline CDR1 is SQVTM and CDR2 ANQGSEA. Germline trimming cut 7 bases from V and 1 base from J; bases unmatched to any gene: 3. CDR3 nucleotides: TGCAGCGCTGGGACAGCGAACACTGAAGCTTTCTTT. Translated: CSAGTANTEAFF.

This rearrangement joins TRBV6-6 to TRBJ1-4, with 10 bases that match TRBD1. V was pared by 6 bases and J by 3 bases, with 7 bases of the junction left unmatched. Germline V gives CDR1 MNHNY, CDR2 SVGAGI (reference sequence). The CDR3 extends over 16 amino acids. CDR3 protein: CASRRQGAGANEKLFF. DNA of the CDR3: TGTGCCAGCAGAAGACAGGGGGCGGGCGCTAATGAAAAACTGTTTTTT.

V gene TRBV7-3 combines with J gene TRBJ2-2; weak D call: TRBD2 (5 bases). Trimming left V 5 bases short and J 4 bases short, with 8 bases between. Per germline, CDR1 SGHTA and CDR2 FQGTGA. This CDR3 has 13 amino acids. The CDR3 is CASSLEGTGELFF. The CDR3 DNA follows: TGTGCCAGCAGCCTCGAGGGCACCGGGGAGCTGTTTTTT.

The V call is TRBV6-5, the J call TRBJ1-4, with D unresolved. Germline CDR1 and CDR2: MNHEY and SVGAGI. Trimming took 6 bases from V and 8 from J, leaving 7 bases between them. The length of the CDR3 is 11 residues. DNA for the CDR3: TGTGCCAGCAGGAGGGAAGAAAAACTGTTTTTT. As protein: CASRREEKLFF.

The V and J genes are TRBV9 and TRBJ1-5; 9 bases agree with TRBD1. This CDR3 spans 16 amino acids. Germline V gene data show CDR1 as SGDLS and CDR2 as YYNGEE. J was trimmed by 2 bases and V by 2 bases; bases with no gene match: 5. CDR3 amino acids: CASSVGTGKGNQPQHF. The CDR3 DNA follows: TGTGCCAGCAGCGTCGGGACAGGGAAGGGCAATCAGCCCCAGCATTTT.

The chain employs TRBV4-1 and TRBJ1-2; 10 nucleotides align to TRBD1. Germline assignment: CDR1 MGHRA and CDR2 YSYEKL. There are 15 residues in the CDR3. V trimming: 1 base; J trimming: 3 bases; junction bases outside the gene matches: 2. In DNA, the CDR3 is TGCGCCAGCAGCCAAGTGGGACAGGGGTACTATGGCTACACCTTC. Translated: CASSQVGQGYYGYTF.

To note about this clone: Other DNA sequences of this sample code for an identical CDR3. The DNA for the CDR3 is TGTGCCAGCAGTCCGGGAGGAGAGACCCAGTACTTC. Its protein is CASSPGGETQYF. V and J are TRBV27 and TRBJ2-5; 7 bases match TRBD2. V was pared by 5 bases and J by 4 bases, with 1 base of the junction left unmatched. The germline CDR1 and CDR2 sequences are MNHEY and SMNVEV (reference sequence). The CDR3 has 12 amino acids.

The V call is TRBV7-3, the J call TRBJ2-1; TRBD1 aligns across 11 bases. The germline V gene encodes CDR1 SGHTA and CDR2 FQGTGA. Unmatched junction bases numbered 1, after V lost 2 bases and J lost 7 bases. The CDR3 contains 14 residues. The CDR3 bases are TGTGCCAGCAGCTTAGGGACAGGGGGGAATGAGCAGTTCTTC. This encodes CASSLGTGGNEQFF.

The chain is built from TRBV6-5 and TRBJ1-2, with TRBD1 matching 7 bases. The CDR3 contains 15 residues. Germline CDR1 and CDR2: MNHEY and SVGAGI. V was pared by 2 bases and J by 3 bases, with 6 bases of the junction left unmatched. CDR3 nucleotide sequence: TGTGCCAGCAGTTACGGGCAGGGGGGAGACTATGGCTACACCTTC. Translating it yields CASSYGQGGDYGYTF.

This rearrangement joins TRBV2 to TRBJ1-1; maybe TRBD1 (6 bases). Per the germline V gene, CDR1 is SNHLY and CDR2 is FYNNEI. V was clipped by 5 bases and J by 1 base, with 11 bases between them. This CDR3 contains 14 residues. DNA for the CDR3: TGTGCCAGCAGTACGCAGGGGCAGAACACTGAAGCTTTCTTT. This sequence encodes CASSTQGQNTEAFF.

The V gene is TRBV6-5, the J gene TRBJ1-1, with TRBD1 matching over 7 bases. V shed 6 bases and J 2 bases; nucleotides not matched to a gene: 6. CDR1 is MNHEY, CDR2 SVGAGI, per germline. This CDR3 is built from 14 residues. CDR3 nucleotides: TGTGCCAGCAGCGTCGGGACAGCCAACACTGAAGCTTTCTTT. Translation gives CASSVGTANTEAFF.

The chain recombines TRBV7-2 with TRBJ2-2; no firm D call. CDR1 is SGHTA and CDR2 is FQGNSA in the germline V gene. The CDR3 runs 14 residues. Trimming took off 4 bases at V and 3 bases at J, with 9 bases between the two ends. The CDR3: CASSSSFDTGELFF. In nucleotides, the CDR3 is TGTGCCAGCAGCTCGAGTTTCGACACCGGGGAGCTGTTTTTT. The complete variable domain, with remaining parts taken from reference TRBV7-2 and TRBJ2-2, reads GAGVSQSPSNKVTEKGKDVELRCDPISGHTALYWYRQSLGQGLEFLIYFQGNSAPDKSGLPSDRFSAERTGGSVSTLTIQRTQQEDSAVYLCASSSSFDTGELFFGEGSRLTVL.